This TCR beta chain was captured by sequencing in a study of cytomegalovirus exposure and HLA in healthy donors. The V gene end was trimmed by 4 bases and the J gene end by 7 bases; junction bases not matched to a gene: 8. Per germline, CDR1 SGHAT and CDR2 FQNNGV. The length of the CDR3 is 16 residues. Sequenced by immunoSEQ multiplex PCR; TCRdb stores in-frame clones only, minus some. This sample has 55,000 to 65,000 clones, with around nine tenths found just once. This rearrangement joins TRBV11-2 to TRBJ2-1; 12 bases agree with TRBD2. The TCR sequence derives from a man younger than 35 in good health and CMV-seronegative. The specimen sequenced was PBMCs. The DNA for the CDR3 is TGTGCCAGCAGCTACCTAGCGGGAGGGACGGGGAATGAGCAGTTCTTC. It specifies CASSYLAGGTGNEQFF.